Only a few counts were recorded for the clone carrying this TCR beta chain. What it binds is not known. This sample was included in a study of human T cells and chemical hapten exposure. Overall study findings and caveats: Correlating positively with patch test score were the PT1 expanded TCR counts.

Germline V gives CDR1 WSHSY, CDR2 SAAADI. The CDR3 loop spans 13 amino acids. V shed 6 bases and J shed 2 bases, with 11 bases lying between them. TCRdb fed the RACE reads into MiXCR, producing one record per CDR3 protein. The sample has tens of thousands of distinct CDR3 sequences, roughly 10% seen once. The time point is: patch test 1, 2 weeks after DPC sensitization. Described treatment: therapeutic diphenylcyclopropenone sensitization with weekly scalp DPC. Researchers extracted total RNA from unfractionated whole blood. This clonotype originated in a woman aged 45-65 years with alopecia areata. Some clones in this sample may be carry-over from other donors' samples. The starting material was whole blood, obtained in connection with sensitization to the hapten diphenylcyclopropenone (DPC). This rearrangement joins TRBV10-2 to TRBJ2-7, with D possibly TRBD1 on 6 matching bases. The CDR3 DNA reads TGCGCCAGCAGGAGGGACACTCCCTACGAGCAGTACTTC. It encodes CASRRDTPYEQYF.